This TCR beta chain derives from a study of T cell responses to AZD1222 COVID-19 vaccine (dated by TCRdb to 2020 to 2023). Concerning the study at large: A total of around 240 trial participants underwent TCR sequencing, of whom under 220 had received two doses of AZD1222 and 26 had received two doses of the MenACWY control vaccine. Trial participants were enrolled by age into 18-55, 56-69 and 70-plus year subgroups, with about 150, 28 and 57 TCR-sequenced participants respectively.

Results the study describes overall, beyond this receptor: Conclusions about previously exposed vaccinees are limited, since just six AZD1222 recipients were seropositive for SARS-CoV-2 at baseline. CD4 TCRs associated with the vaccine covered the entire spike protein, and the dominant responses were in regions 160-218 and 743-854. Nearly half of unique spike-specific TCRs reportedly recognized epitopes outside regions mutated in the B.1.351 and B.1.1.7 variants. Because no day 14 peak-response samples were available, repertoires were characterized only after the peak T cell response. Spike-specific TCR breadth and depth rose significantly after two AZD1222 doses compared with day 0 and with MenACWY recipients. The 56-69-year group was small, and its depth increase did not reach significance, likely because of low power. Most participants were white British and females outnumbered males, and the authors suggested that clonal diversity may have been underestimated.

The CDR3 regions of human TCRbeta chains were analyzed by immunosequencing. In the original analysis: Repertoire TCRs were checked for matches against a reference library of SARS-CoV-2-specific TCRs that had been generated using the MIRA antigen-specificity platform. Breadth was defined as the fraction of unique TCRs that were SARS-CoV-2-associated, and depth was defined as the fraction of total T cells that were SARS-CoV-2-associated. Using the MIRA data, each spike-specific TCR was mapped to the spike region that the TCR reacts to and placed in a CD4 or CD8 class. Log10-transformed breadth and depth values were compared by one-way ANOVA with Sidak's multiple comparisons tests. The table was pulled from immuneACCESS by TCRdb, which kept in-frame rearrangements only. Such tables lose some clones; where checked, under half of the loss comes from unresolved V genes, and the rest has no known cause. The V and J calls and the clone size are those of that table, but D and trimming were determined from the DNA. This sample comprises tens of thousands of clones, about nine tenths of them detected only once. The ten largest account for 3.3% of the sample.

This clone was observed a single time. The specificity of this receptor is unknown. Base qualities were left out, and no much larger clone turns up one base away. The time point label for this specimen denotes: about 28 days (+/-7) after the second vaccine dose. AZD1222 recipients given second doses at about 4 weeks or at about 12 weeks were pooled, since spike-specific TCR depth and breadth were not found to differ between the two schedules. Samples from vaccinated people were obtained from the UK trials COV001 and COV002, which included a single-blind randomized controlled phase 2/3 trial of AZD1222 (ChAdOx1 nCoV-19) in healthy adults. Trial participant PBMC samples were collected at day 0 and day 28 after the second dose for TCRbeta chain sequencing. The input for sequencing was peripheral blood, taken 28 days after the second AZD1222 dose. The receptor's source is an adult who received the AZD1222 COVID-19 vaccine.

The CDR3 protein: CASSYRSRGNEKLFF. DNA sequence: TGTGCCAGCAGTTACCGGAGCAGGGGCAATGAAAAACTGTTTTTT. The chain links TRBV6-5 with TRBJ1-4; TRBD1 could be the D gene, as 6 bases match. The V end loses 2 bases and the J end loses 5 bases, and a stretch of 12 bases separates them. From the cysteine through the phenylalanine, the CDR3 covers 15 amino acids. Only the CDR3 DNA is retained, 45 bases long and in frame from the first base. CDR1 and CDR2 are read off the germline V gene as MNHEY and SVGAGI.